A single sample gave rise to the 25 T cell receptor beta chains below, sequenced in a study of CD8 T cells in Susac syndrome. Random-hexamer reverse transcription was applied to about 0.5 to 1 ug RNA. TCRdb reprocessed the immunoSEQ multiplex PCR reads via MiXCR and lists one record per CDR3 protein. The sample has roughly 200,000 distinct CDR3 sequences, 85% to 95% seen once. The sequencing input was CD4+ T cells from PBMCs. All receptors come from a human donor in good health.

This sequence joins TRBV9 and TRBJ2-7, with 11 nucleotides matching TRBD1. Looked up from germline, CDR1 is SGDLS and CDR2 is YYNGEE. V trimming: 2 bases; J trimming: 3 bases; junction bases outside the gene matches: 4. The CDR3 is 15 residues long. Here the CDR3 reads CASSVGTGGHYEQYF. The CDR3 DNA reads TGTGCCAGCAGCGTCGGGACAGGGGGGCACTACGAGCAGTACTTC.

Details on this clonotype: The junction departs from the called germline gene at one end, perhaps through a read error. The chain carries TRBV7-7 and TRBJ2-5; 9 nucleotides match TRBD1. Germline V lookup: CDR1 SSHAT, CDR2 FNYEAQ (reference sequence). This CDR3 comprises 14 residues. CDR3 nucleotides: TGTGCTAGCAGCCCGGACAGGGGTCAAGAGACCCAGTACTTC. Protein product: CASSPDRGQETQYF.

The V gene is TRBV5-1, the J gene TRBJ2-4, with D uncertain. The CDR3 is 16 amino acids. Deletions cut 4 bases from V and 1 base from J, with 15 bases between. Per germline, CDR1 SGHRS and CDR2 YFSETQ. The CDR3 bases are TGCGCCAGCAGCCTAACACGGGTGAATGCCAAAAACATTCAGTACTTC. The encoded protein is CASSLTRVNAKNIQYF.

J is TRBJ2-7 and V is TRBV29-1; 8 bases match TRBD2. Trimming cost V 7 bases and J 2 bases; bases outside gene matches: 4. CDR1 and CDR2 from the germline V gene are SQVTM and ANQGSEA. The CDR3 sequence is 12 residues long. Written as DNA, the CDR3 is TGCAGCGCCCTGGGACTAGCCTACGAGCAGTACGTC. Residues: CSALGLAYEQYV.

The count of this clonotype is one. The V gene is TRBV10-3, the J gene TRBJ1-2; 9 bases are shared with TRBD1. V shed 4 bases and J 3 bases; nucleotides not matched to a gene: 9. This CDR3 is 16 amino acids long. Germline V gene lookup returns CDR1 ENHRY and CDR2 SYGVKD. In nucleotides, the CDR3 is TGTGCCATCAGTGGCCTAAGACAGGGGGTGTACTATGGCTACACCTTC. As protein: CAISGLRQGVYYGYTF.

CDR3 region: CASSLQRGGYEQYF. CDR3 nucleotides: TGTGCCAGCAGCCTACAGCGGGGGGGGTACGAGCAGTACTTC. The rearrangement uses TRBV11-2 and TRBJ2-7, with 10 bases matching TRBD2. Germline assignment: CDR1 SGHAT and CDR2 FQNNGV. With V trimmed by 5 bases and J by 4 bases, 5 bases remained unmatched. This CDR3 has 14 amino acids.

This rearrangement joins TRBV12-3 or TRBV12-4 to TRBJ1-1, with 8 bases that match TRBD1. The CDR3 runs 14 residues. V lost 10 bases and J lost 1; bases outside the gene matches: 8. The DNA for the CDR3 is TGTGCCATCCCGTCAGGGGGCAAGAACACTGAAGCTTTCTTT. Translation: CAIPSGGKNTEAFF.

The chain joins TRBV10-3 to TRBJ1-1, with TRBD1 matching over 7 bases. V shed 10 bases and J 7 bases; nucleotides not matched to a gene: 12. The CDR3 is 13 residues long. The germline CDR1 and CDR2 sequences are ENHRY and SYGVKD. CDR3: CATNPGGQLEAFF. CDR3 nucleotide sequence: TGTGCCACCAACCCCGGGGGACAGCTTGAAGCTTTCTTT.

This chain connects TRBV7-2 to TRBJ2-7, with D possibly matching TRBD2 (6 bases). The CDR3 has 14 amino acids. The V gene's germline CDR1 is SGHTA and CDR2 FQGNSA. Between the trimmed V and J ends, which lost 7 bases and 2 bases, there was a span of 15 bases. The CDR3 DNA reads TGTGCCAGCACCCCAGGCGGGACGACCTACGAGCAGTACTTC. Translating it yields CASTPGGTTYEQYF. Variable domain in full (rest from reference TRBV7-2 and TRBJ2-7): GAGVSQSPSNKVTEKGKDVELRCDPISGHTALYWYRQSLGQGLEFLIYFQGNSAPDKSGLPSDRFSAERTGGSVSTLTIQRTQQEDSAVYLCASTPGGTTYEQYFGPGTRLTVT.

The CDR3 nucleotides read TGTGCCAGCAGCCTCCGGGACCCCACTGGACAGTTCTTC. Translated: CASSLRDPTGQFF. The chain links TRBV11-2 to TRBJ2-1, with D perhaps being TRBD1 or TRBD2 (5 bases each). The CDR3 is 13 residues long. Germline lookup yields CDR1 SGHAT and CDR2 FQNNGV. V gave up 5 bases and J gave up 13 bases, with 18 bases separating them. The variable domain in full, completed from reference TRBV11-2 and TRBJ2-1, reads EAGVAQSPRYKIIEKRQSVAFWCNPISGHATLYWYQQILGQGPKLLIQFQNNGVVDDSQLPKDRFSAERLKGVDSTLKIQPAKLEDSAVYLCASSLRDPTGQFFGPGTRLTVL.

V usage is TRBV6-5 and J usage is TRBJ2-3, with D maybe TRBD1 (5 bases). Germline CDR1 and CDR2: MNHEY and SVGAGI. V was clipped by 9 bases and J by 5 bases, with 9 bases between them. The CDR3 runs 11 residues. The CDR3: CASGRGDTQYF. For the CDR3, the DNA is TGTGCCAGTGGAAGGGGAGATACGCAGTATTTT.

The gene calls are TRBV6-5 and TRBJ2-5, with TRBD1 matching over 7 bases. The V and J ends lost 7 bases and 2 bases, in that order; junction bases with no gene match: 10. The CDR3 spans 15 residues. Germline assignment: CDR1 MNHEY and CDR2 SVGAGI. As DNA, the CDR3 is TGTGCCAGCACGCGCAGGACAGGCACGCAAGAGACCCAGTACTTC. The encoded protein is CASTRRTGTQETQYF.

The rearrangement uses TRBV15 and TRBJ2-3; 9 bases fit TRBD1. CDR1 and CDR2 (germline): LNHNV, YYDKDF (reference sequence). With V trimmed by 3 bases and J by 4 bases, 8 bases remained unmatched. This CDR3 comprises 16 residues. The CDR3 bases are TGTGCCACCAGCAGGACAGGGGGGACTCGCGCAGATACGCAGTATTTT. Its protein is CATSRTGGTRADTQYF.

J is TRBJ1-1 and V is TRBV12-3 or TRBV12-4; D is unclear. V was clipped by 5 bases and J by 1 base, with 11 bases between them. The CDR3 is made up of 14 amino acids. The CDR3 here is CASSPNPTNTEAFF. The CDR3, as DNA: TGTGCCAGCAGTCCCAACCCGACGAACACTGAAGCTTTCTTT.

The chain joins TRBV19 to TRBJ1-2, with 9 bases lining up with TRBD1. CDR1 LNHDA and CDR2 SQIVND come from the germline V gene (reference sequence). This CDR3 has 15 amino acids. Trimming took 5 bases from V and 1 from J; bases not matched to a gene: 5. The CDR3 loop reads CASSPQGAYNYGYTF. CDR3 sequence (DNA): TGTGCCAGTAGTCCACAGGGGGCGTATAACTATGGCTACACCTTC.

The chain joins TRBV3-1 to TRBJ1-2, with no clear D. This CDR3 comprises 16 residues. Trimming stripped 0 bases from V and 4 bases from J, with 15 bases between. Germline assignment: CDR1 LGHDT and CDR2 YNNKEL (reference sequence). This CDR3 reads CASSQDSRQAPYGYTF. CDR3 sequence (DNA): TGTGCCAGCAGCCAAGATTCAAGGCAGGCTCCCTATGGCTACACCTTC.

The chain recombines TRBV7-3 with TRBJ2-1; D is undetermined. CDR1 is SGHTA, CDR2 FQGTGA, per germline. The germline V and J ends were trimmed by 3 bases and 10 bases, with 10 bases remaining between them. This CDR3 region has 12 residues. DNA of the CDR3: TGTGCCAGCAGCTTTCGTAGCTCCGAGCAGTTCTTC. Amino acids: CASSFRSSEQFF.

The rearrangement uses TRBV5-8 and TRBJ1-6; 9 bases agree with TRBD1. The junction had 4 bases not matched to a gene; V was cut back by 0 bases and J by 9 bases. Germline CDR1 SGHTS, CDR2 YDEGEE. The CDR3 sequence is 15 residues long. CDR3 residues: CASSLGGQGSSPLHF. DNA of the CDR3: TGTGCCAGCAGCTTGGGGGGACAGGGCAGTTCACCCCTCCACTTT.

CDR3 residues: CASSQDIVNTEAFF. DNA of the CDR3: TGTGCCAGCAGCCAAGATATCGTGAACACTGAAGCTTTCTTT. The chain joins TRBV3-1 to TRBJ1-1, with unresolved D. Germline V gene lookup returns CDR1 LGHDT and CDR2 YNNKEL (reference sequence). Trimming removed 0 bases from V and 0 bases from J, with 5 bases in between. This CDR3 is built from 14 residues.

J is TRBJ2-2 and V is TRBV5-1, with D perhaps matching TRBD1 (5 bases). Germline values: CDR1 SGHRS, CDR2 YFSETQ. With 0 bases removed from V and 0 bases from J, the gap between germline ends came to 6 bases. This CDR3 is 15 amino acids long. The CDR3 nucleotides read TGCGCCAGCAGCTTGGAACAGGCGAACACCGGGGAGCTGTTTTTT. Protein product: CASSLEQANTGELFF. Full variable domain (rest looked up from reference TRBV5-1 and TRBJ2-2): KAGVTQTPRYLIKTRGQQVTLSCSPISGHRSVSWYQQTPGQGLQFLFEYFSETQRNKGNFPGRFSGRQFSNSRSEMNVSTLELGDSALYLCASSLEQANTGELFFGEGSRLTVL.

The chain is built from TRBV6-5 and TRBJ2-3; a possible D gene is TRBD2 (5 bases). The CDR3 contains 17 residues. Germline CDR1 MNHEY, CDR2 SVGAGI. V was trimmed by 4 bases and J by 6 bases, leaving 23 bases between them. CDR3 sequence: CASSSQTRMASRDTQYF. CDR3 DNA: TGTGCCAGCAGTTCCCAAACCCGAATGGCTAGCCGGGATACGCAGTATTTT.

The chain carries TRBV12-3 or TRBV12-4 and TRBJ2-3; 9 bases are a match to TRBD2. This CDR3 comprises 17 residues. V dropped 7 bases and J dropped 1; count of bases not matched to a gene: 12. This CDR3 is CASTPSVAGARTDTQYF. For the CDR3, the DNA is TGTGCCAGCACCCCCTCGGTAGCGGGGGCCCGCACAGATACGCAGTATTTT.

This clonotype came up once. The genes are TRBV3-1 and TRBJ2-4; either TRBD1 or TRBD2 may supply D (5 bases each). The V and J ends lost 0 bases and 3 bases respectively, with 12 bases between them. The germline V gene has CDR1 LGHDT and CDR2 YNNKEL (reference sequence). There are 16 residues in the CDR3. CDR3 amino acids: CASSQEPGTGKNIQYF. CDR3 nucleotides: TGTGCCAGCAGCCAAGAGCCTGGGACCGGCAAAAACATTCAGTACTTC.

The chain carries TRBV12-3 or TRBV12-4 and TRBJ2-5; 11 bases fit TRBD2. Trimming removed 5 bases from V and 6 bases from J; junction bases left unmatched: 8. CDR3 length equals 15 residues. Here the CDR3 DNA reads TGTGCCAGCAGTCTCTCGACTAGCGGGGCGAAGACCCAGTACTTC. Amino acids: CASSLSTSGAKTQYF.

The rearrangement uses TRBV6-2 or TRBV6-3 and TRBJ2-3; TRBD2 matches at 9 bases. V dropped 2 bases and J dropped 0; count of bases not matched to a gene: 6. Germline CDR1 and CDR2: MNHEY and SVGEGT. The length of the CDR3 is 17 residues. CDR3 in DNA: TGTGCCAGCAGTTACGGAATAGCGGGGGCAAGCACAGATACGCAGTATTTT. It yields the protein CASSYGIAGASTDTQYF.